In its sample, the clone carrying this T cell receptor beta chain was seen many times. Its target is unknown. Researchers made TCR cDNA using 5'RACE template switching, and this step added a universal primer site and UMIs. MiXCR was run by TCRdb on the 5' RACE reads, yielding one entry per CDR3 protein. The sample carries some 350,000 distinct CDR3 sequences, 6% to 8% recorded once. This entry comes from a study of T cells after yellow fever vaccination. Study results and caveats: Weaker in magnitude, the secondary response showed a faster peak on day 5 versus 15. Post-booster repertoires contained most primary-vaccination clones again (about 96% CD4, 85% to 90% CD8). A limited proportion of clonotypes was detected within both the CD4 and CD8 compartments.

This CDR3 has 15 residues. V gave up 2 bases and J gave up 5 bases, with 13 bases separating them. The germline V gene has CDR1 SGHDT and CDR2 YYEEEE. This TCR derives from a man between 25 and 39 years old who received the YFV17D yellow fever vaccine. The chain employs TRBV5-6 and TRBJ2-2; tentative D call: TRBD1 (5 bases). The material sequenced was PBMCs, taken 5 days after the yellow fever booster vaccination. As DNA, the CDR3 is TGTGCCAGCAGCTTAGGTGCAGGGAAAACCGGGGAGCTGTTTTTT. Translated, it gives CASSLGAGKTGELFF.